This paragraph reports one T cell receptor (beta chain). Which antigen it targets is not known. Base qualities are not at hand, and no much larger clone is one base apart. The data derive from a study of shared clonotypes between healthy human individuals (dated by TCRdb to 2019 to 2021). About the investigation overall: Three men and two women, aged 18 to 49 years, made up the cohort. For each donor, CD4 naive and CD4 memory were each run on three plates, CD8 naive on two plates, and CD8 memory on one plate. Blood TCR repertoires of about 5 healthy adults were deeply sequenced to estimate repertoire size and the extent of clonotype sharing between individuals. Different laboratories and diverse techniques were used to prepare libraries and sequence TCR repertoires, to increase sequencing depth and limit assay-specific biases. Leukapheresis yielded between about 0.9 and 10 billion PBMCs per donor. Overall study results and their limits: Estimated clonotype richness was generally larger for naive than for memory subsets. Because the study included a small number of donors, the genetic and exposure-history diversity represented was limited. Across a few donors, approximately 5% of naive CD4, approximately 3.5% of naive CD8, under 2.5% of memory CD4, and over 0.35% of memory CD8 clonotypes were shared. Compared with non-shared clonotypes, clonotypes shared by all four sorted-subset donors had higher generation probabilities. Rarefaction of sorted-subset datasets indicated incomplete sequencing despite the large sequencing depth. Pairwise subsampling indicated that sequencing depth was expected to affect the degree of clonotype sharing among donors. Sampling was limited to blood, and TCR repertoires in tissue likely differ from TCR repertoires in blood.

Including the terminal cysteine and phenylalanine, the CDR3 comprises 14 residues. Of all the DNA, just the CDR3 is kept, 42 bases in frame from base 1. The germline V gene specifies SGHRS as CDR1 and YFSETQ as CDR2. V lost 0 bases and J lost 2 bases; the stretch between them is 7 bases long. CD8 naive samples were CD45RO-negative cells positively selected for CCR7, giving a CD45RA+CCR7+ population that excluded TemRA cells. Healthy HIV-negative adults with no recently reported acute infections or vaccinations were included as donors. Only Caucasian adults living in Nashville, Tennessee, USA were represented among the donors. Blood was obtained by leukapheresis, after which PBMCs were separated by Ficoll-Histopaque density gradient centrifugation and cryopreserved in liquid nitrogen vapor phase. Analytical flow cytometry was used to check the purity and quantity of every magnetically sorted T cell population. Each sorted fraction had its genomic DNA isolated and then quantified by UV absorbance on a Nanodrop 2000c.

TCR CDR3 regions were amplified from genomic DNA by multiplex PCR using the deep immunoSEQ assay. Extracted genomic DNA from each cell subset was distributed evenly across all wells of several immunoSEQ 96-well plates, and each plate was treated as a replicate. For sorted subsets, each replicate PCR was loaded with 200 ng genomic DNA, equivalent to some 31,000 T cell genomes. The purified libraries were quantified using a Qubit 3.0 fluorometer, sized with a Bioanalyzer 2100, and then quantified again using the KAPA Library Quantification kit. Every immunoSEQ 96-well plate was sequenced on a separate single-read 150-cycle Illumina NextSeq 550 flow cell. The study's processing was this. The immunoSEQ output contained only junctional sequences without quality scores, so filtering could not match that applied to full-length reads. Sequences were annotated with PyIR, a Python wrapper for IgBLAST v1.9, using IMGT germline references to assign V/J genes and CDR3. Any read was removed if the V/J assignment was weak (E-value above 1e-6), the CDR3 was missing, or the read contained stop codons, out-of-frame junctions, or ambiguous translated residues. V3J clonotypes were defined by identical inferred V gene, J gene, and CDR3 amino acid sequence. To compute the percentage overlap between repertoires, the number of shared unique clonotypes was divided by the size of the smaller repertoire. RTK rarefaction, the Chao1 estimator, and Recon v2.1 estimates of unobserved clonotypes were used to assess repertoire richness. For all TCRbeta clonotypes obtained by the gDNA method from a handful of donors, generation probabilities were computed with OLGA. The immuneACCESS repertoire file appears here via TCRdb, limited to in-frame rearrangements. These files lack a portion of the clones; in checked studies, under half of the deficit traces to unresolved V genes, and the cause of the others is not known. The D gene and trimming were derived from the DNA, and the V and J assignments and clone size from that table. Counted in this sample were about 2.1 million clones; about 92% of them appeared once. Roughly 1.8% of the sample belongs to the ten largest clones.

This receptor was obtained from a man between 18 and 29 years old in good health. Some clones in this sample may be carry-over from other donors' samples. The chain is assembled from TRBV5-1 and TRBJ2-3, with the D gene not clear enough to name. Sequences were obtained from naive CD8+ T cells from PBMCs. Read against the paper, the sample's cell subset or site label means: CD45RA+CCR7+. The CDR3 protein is CASSLGVFTDTQYF. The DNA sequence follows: TGCGCCAGCAGCTTGGGTGTTTTCACAGATACGCAGTATTTT.